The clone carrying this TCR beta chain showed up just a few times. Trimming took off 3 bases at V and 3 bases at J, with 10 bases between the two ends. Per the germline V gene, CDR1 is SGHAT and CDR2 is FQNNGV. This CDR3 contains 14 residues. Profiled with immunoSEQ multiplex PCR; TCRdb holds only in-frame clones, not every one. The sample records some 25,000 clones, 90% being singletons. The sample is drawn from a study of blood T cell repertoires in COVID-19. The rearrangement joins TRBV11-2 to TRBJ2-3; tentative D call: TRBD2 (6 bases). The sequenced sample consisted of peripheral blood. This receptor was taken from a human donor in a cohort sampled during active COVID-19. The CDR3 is CASSFVGRTDTQYF. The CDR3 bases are TGTGCCAGCAGCTTCGTTGGGAGGACAGATACGCAGTATTTT.